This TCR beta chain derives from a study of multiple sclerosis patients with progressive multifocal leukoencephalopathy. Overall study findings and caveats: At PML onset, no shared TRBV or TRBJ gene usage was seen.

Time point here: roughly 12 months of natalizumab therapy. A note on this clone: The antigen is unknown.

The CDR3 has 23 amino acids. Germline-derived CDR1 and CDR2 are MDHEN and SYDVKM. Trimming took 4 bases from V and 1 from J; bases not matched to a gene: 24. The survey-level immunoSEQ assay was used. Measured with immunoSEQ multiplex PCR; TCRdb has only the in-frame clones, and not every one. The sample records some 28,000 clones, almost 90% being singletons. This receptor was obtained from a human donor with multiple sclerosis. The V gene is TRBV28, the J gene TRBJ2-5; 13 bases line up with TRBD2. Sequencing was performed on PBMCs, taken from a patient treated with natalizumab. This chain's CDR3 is CASSSPWTSGGLTPNRPQETQYF. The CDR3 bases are TGTGCCAGCAGTTCTCCGTGGACTAGCGGGGGCCTTACTCCCAACCGACCCCAAGAGACCCAGTACTTC.